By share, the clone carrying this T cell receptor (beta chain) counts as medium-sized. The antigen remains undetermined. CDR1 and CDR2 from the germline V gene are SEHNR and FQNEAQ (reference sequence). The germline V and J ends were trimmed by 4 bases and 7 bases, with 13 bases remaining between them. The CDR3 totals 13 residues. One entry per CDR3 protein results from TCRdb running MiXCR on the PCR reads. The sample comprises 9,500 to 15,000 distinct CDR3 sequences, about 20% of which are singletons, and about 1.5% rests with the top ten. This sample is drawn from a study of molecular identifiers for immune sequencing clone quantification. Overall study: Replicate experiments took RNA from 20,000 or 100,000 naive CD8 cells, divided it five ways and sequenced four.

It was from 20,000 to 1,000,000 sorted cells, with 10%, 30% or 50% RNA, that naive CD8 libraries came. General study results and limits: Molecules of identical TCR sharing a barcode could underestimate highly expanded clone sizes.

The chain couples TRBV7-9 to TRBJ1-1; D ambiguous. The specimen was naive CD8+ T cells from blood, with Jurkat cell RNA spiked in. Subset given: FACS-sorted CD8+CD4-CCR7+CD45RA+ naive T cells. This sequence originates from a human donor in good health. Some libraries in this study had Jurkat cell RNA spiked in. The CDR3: CASSWGDGYEAFF. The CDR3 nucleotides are TGTGCCAGCAGCTGGGGAGACGGATATGAAGCTTTCTTT.